Listed below are T cell receptor beta chains from one sample, sequenced in a study of cytomegalovirus exposure and HLA in healthy donors. TCRdb's table, derived via immunoSEQ multiplex PCR, lists solely in-frame clones and lacks some. This sample has some 140,000 clones; 65% to 75% occur once, and the top ten carry about 2.1%. The source material was PBMCs. The receptors were sampled from a man aged 25-40 years in good health and CMV-seronegative. Each CDR3 is given without its conserved first and last residue. Size is omitted from some rows. Given values are once, few, many or a class for expanded clones.

TRBJ2-3 | NA | TRBV27 | ASSYLNTDTQY
TRBJ2-1 | NA | TRBV19 | ASSPIAGASYNEQF
TRBJ1-3 | once | TRBV6-5 | ASKSQVSGNTIY
NA | once | TRBV9 | ASSVHSGSSYEQY
TRBJ2-7 | NA | TRBV6-5 | ASSRGGLYEQY
TRBJ2-5 | NA | TRBV5-1 | ASSLERGSSETQY
TRBJ1-2 | NA | TRBV7-9 | SSSSPWAEGASYGYT
TRBJ2-2 | NA | TRBV27 | ASRPPTSGVFTGELF
TRBJ1-6 | once | TRBV6-1 | ASSRDREDSPLH
TRBJ1-1 | few | TRBV6-1 | ASSEVGDEAF
TRBJ2-2 | NA | TRBV5-5 | ASSLGVRRGPNTGELF
TRBJ2-3 | NA | TRBV4-3 | ASSHDSGVRDTQY
TRBJ1-1 | NA | TRBV27 | ASSYARDTEAF
TRBJ2-5 | NA | TRBV5-6 | ASSLARQGKETQY
TRBJ1-2 | NA | TRBV29-1 | SVEDLLDRGNGYT
TRBJ1-6 | NA | TRBV15 | ATSRDRGVNSPLH
TRBJ2-3 | NA | TRBV7-3 | ASSPGLAGETQY
TRBJ2-1 | once | TRBV5-6 | ASLGQPTYNEQF
TRBJ2-5 | NA | TRBV1 | TSSQDQIRDRGEETQY
TRBJ2-5 | NA | TRBV30 | AWALTAGNQETQY
TRBJ2-1 | NA | TRBV5-6 | ASSNIAGRFGNEQF
TRBJ2-7 | NA | TRBV29-1 | SVVDRGRNEQY
TRBJ1-1 | NA | TRBV2 | ASIIQGAHTEAF
TRBJ1-5 | NA | TRBV7-2 | ASSTRQGAGQPQH
TRBJ2-3 | NA | TRBV19 | ASSEGDADTQY
TRBJ2-1 | NA | TRBV2 | ASSQGALYNEQF
TRBJ2-5 | NA | TRBV25-1 | ASSDPGRLGETQY
TRBJ1-1 | NA | TRBV28 | ASWDREAEAF
TRBJ2-2 | few | TRBV30 | AWTVGWGVRGTGELF
TRBJ1-5 | NA | TRBV7-2 | ASSTFPGTGLVQPQH
TRBJ2-1 | NA | TRBV9 | ASSASGGANEQF
TRBJ1-2 | once | TRBV13 | ASSLGRGSGGYT
TRBJ2-4 | NA | TRBV5-6 | ASSSGTGMNIQY
TRBJ2-3 | NA | TRBV5-1 | ASSLDSGTDTQY
TRBJ1-1 | NA | TRBV10-3 | AISSPRIGSEAF
TRBJ1-1 | NA | TRBV2 | ASSTGEDTEAF
TRBJ1-1 | NA | TRBV19 | ASSIFPVNTEAF
TRBJ2-3 | NA | TRBV5-4 | ASSLGTKDSGFRDTQY
TRBJ1-5 | once | TRBV2 | ASSKSVVDQPQH
TRBJ2-7 | once | TRBV5-1 | ASSSTGTDFNYEQY
TRBJ1-6 | NA | TRBV9 | ASSVGASTVHSPLH
TRBJ2-7 | NA | TRBV9 | ASSTDRFWYEQY
TRBJ2-1 | NA | TRBV19 | ASSIHLQGAGNEQF
TRBJ2-5 | NA | TRBV2 | ASSVQAGVETQY
TRBJ2-7 | few | TRBV5-4 | ASSLGQGAYEQY